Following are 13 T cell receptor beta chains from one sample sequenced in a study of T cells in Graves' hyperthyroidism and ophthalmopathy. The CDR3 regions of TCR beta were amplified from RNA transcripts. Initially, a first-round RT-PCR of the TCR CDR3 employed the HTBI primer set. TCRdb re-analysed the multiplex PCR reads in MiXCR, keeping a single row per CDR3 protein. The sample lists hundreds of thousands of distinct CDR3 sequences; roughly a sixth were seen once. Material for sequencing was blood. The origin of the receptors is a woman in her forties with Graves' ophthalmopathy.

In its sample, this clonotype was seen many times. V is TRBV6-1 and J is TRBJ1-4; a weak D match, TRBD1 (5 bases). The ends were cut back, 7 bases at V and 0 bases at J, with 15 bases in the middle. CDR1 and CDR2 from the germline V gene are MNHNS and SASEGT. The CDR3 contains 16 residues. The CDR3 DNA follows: TGTGCCAGCAAAGGATGGGGCACTTCAACTAATGAAAAACTGTTTTTT. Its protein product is CASKGWGTSTNEKLFF.

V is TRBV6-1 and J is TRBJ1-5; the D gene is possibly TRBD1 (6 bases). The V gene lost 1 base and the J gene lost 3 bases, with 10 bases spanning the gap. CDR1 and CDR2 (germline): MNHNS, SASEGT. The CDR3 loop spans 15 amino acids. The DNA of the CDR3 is TGTGCCAGCAGTGAAGGGGTGGGGGCCAATCAGCCCCAGCATTTT. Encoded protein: CASSEGVGANQPQHF.

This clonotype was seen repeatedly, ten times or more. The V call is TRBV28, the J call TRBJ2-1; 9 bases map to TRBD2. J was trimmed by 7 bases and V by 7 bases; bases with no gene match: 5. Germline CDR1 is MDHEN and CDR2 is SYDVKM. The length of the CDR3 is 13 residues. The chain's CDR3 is CASTPLAGNEQFF. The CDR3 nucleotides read TGTGCCAGCACCCCCCTAGCGGGAAATGAGCAGTTCTTC.

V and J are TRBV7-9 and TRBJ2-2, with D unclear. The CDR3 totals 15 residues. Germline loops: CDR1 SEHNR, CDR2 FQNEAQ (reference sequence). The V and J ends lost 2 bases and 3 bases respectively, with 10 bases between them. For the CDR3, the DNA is TGTGCCAGCAGCTTAAGGAGCCCAGACACCGGGGAGCTGTTTTTT. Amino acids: CASSLRSPDTGELFF. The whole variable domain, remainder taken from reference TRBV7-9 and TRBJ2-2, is DTGVSQNPRHKITKRGQNVTFRCDPISEHNRLYWYRQTLGQGPEFLTYFQNEAQLEKSRLLSDRFSAERPKGSFSTLEIQRTEQGDSAMYLCASSLRSPDTGELFFGEGSRLTVL.

The CDR3: CASSVEEIAGEETQYF. As DNA, the CDR3 is TGTGCCAGCAGCGTAGAGGAAATAGCGGGAGAAGAGACCCAGTACTTC. V is TRBV9 and J is TRBJ2-5, with TRBD2 identical over 9 bases. The ends lost 0 bases at V and 3 bases at J; junction bases unmatched: 6. CDR3 length: 16 amino acids. Germline V gene data show CDR1 as SGDLS and CDR2 as YYNGEE.

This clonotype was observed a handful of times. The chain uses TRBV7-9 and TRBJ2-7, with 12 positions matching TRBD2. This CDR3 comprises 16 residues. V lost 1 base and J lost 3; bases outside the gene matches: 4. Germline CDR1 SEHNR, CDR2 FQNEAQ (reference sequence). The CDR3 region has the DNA TGTGCCAGCAGCTTAGGAGGACTAGCGGGGAGCTACGAGCAGTACTTC. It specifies CASSLGGLAGSYEQYF.

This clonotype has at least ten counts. The CDR3 loop is CASSDRERTNGVKNEKLFF. Written as DNA, the CDR3 is TGTGCCAGCAGTGACCGGGAAAGGACAAACGGGGTTAAGAATGAAAAACTGTTTTTT. This chain joins TRBV6-1 and TRBJ1-4; possible D gene TRBD1, 5 bases. The CDR3 consists of 19 residues. The V gene's germline CDR1 is MNHNS and CDR2 SASEGT. The V end lost 3 bases, the J end lost 5 bases, and 25 bases lay between the germline ends.

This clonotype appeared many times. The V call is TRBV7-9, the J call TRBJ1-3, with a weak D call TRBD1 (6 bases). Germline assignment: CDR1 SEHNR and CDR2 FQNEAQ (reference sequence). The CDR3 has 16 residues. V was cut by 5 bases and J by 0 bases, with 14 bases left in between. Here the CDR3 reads CASSPRDTHSGNTIYF. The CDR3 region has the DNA TGTGCCAGCAGCCCGCGGGACACCCACTCTGGAAACACCATATATTTT.

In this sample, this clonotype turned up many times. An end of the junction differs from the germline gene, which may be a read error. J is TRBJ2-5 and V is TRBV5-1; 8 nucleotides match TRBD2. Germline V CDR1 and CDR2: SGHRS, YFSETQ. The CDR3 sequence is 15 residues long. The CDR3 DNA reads TGTGCCAGCAGCTTAGTGAGCGGGGGTCAAGAGACCCAGTACTTC. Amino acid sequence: CASSLVSGGQETQYF.

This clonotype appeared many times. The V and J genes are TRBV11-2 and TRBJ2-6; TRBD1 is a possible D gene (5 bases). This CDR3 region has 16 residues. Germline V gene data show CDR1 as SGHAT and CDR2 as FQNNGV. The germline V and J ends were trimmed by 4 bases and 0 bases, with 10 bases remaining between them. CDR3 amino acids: CASSSGMDSGANVLTF. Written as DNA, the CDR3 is TGTGCCAGCAGCTCAGGGATGGACTCTGGGGCCAACGTCCTGACTTTC. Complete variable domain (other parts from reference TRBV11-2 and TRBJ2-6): EAGVAQSPRYKIIEKRQSVAFWCNPISGHATLYWYQQILGQGPKLLIQFQNNGVVDDSQLPKDRFSAERLKGVDSTLKIQPAKLEDSAVYLCASSSGMDSGANVLTFGAGSRLTVL.

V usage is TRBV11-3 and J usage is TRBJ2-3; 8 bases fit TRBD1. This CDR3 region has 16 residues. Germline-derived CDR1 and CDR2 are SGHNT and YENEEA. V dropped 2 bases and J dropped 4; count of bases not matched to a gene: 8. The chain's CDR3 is CASSLSRTGRADTQYF. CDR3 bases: TGTGCCAGCAGCTTAAGCCGGACAGGGCGGGCAGATACGCAGTATTTT.

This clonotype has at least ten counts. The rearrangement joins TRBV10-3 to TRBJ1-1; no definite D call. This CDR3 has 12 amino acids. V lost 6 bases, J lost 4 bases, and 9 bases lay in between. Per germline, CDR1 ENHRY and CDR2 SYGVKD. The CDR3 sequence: CAIRASGTEAFF. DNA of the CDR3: TGTGCCATCAGGGCCAGCGGCACTGAAGCTTTCTTT.

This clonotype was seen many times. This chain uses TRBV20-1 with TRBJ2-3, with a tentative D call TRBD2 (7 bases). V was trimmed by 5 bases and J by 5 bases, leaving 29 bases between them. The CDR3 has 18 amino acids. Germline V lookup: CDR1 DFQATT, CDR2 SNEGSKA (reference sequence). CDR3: CSACNRDLRGANLDTQYF. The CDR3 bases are TGCAGTGCTTGCAACCGGGACCTCCGGGGGGCCAACCTAGATACGCAGTATTTT.